Shown below are 30 T cell receptor beta chains from a single sample sequenced in a study of blood T cell repertoires in COVID-19 (dated by TCRdb to about 2020). The library relied on the immunoSEQ multiplex PCR assay. TCRdb mirrors the immuneACCESS table, restricted to in-frame sequences. Some clones are absent from its copies; in checked studies, under half trace to an unresolved V gene, and the reason for the others is unknown. The sample table shows approximately 90,000 clones, and 85% are seen once. The ten largest clones add up to about two fifths of the sample. The sample consisted of peripheral blood. The receptors here all came from a man aged 80 or over with acute or convalescent COVID-19.

V is TRBV6-5 and J is TRBJ1-2; 7 bases are shared with TRBD1. Germline V gene data show CDR1 as MNHEY and CDR2 as SVGAGI. J was trimmed by 6 bases and V by 5 bases; bases with no gene match: 9. The CDR3 totals 14 residues. The CDR3, as DNA: TGTGCCAGCAGTCTGATCGGGACAGATGATGGCTACACCTTC. It specifies CASSLIGTDDGYTF.

The CDR3 loop reads CATSIRTGSPGELFF. The CDR3 DNA reads as TGTGCCACCAGTATCAGGACAGGGTCACCCGGGGAGCTGTTTTTT. V gene TRBV24-1 combines with J gene TRBJ2-2, with 8 bases fitting TRBD1. Germline V gives CDR1 KGHDR, CDR2 SFDVKD. There are 15 residues in the CDR3. The junction had 8 bases not matched to a gene; V was cut back by 6 bases and J by 6 bases.

This sequence joins TRBV6-5 and TRBJ2-5, with 11 bases that match TRBD2. The CDR3 sequence is 15 residues long. In germline, CDR1 is MNHEY, CDR2 SVGAGI. The junction had 6 bases not matched to a gene; V was cut back by 6 bases and J by 3 bases. This CDR3 reads CASRSSGRTKETQYF. CDR3 DNA sequence: TGTGCCAGCAGGTCTAGCGGGAGGACTAAAGAGACCCAGTACTTC.

This chain connects TRBV25-1 to TRBJ1-5; D ambiguous. The CDR3 has 15 residues. The germline V and J ends were trimmed by 3 bases and 8 bases, with 17 bases remaining between them. CDR1 and CDR2 from the germline V gene are MGHDK and SYGVNS. Written as DNA, the CDR3 is TGTGCCAGCAGTGACATTACGGGTGTGGGTAAGCCCCAGCATTTT. Translating it yields CASSDITGVGKPQHF.

The CDR3, as DNA: TGTGCCAGCAGCTCAATGGACAGGATGAATCAGCCCCAGCATTTT. It codes for CASSSMDRMNQPQHF. The rearrangement uses TRBV5-5 and TRBJ1-5, with 7 positions matching TRBD1. The CDR3 extends over 15 amino acids. CDR1 and CDR2 from the germline V gene are SGHKS and YYEKEE (reference sequence). V lost 3 bases, J lost 4 bases, and 7 bases stayed unmatched. The whole variable domain, filled in from reference TRBV5-5 and TRBJ1-5, reads DAGVTQSPTHLIKTRGQQVTLRCSPISGHKSVSWYQQVLGQGPQFIFQYYEKEERGRGNFPDRFSARQFPNYSSELNVNALLLGDSALYLCASSSMDRMNQPQHFGDGTRLSIL.

This clone turned up a few times. The chain carries TRBV5-1 and TRBJ2-7; D is unresolved. V dropped 3 bases and J dropped 6 bases, with 7 bases sitting between them. The CDR3 totals 11 residues. Germline CDR1 reads SGHRS; CDR2 reads YFSETQ. CDR3 residues: CASSSSREQYF. In DNA form, the CDR3 reads TGCGCCAGCAGCTCGTCCCGCGAGCAGTACTTC. Drawing the rest from reference TRBV5-1 and TRBJ2-7, the complete variable domain is KAGVTQTPRYLIKTRGQQVTLSCSPISGHRSVSWYQQTPGQGLQFLFEYFSETQRNKGNFPGRFSGRQFSNSRSEMNVSTLELGDSALYLCASSSSREQYFGPGTRLTVT.

The table lists this clone with a count of one. The V call is TRBV2, the J call TRBJ2-2; D remains unclear. The CDR3 loop spans 14 amino acids. V lost 7 bases, J lost 4 bases, and 13 bases lay in between. Germline V lookup: CDR1 SNHLY, CDR2 FYNNEI. CDR3 bases: TGTGCCAGCAAAAGCCGAGGAAGCACCGGGGAGCTGTTTTTT. Translation gives CASKSRGSTGELFF.

This sequence joins TRBV29-1 and TRBJ1-1, with D maybe TRBD1 (6 bases). This CDR3 contains 13 residues. V lost 6 bases and J 1 base, leaving 12 bases between the germline ends. The germline CDR1 and CDR2 sequences are SQVTM and ANQGSEA. CDR3: CSVSRDKNTEAFF. Written as DNA, the CDR3 is TGCAGCGTATCCCGGGACAAGAACACTGAAGCTTTCTTT.

The J gene is TRBJ2-3, the V gene TRBV5-1, with D perhaps matching TRBD2 (5 bases). Trimming removed 2 bases at V and 14 bases at J, with 12 bases between. Germline CDR1 and CDR2: SGHRS and YFSETQ. This CDR3 region has 11 residues. CDR3 amino acids: CASSFEGRVYF. The CDR3 bases are TGCGCCAGCAGCTTTGAGGGCCGGGTGTATTTT. Variable domain in full (rest from reference TRBV5-1 and TRBJ2-3): KAGVTQTPRYLIKTRGQQVTLSCSPISGHRSVSWYQQTPGQGLQFLFEYFSETQRNKGNFPGRFSGRQFSNSRSEMNVSTLELGDSALYLCASSFEGRVYFGPGTRLTVL.

V is TRBV11-2 and J is TRBJ2-7, with TRBD2 as a possible D gene (5 bases). V lost 5 bases and J lost 9, with 26 bases in between. Germline V gene sequence: CDR1 SGHAT, CDR2 FQNNGV. The CDR3 has 16 amino acids. The CDR3: CASSTYLGNSPRLQYF. The CDR3 bases are TGTGCCAGCAGCACATACCTCGGGAATTCCCCTAGGTTGCAGTACTTC.

On this clone itself: This CDR3 is also generated by other DNA sequences in the sample. The CDR3 DNA sequence: TGTGCCAGCAGCCAAATTGGGCAGGGCGTCGGTGGCTACACCTTC. Its translation is CASSQIGQGVGGYTF. The chain carries TRBV3-1 (or the pseudogene TRBV3-2) and TRBJ1-2; TRBD1 might be the D (5 bases). This CDR3 spans 15 amino acids. Germline CDR1 reads LGHDT; CDR2 reads YNNKEL (reference sequence). V was trimmed by 2 bases and J by 7 bases, leaving 17 bases between them.

The chain recombines TRBV5-4 with TRBJ1-1; possible D gene TRBD1, 5 bases. Trimming pared 7 bases from V and 0 bases from J, leaving 16 bases between. The germline CDR1 and CDR2 sequences are SGHNT and YYREEE (reference sequence). The CDR3 has 15 amino acids. The CDR3 here is CASRGGPLLNTEAFF. The CDR3 DNA reads TGTGCCAGCCGGGGGGGACCTTTACTGAACACTGAAGCTTTCTTT.

The rearrangement uses TRBV5-1 and TRBJ2-5, with 7 positions matching TRBD1. The CDR3 spans 15 residues. Germline trimming cut 2 bases from V and 2 bases from J; bases unmatched to any gene: 6. Germline V lookup: CDR1 SGHRS, CDR2 YFSETQ. The CDR3 spells CASSFEGTEQETQYF. CDR3 nucleotide sequence: TGCGCCAGCAGCTTTGAGGGGACAGAACAAGAGACCCAGTACTTC.

J is TRBJ1-5 and V is TRBV5-1; D remains unclear. Germline V gene data show CDR1 as SGHRS and CDR2 as YFSETQ. The length of the CDR3 is 15 residues. V lost 4 bases and J lost 2, with 13 bases in between. CDR3 protein: CASSPAGERNQPQHF. CDR3 coding DNA: TGCGCCAGCAGCCCAGCCGGGGAACGCAATCAGCCCCAGCATTTT.

The chain combines TRBV15 with TRBJ2-5; TRBD1 is a possible D gene (6 bases). Trimming stripped 5 bases from V and 3 bases from J, with 7 bases between. Germline CDR1 reads LNHNV; CDR2 reads YYDKDF (reference sequence). CDR3 length equals 12 residues. The DNA of the CDR3 is TGTGCCACCAGCGGGACAAAAGAGACCCAGTACTTC. Its translation: CATSGTKETQYF. The full variable domain, with the rest looked up from reference TRBV15 and TRBJ2-5, is DAMVIQNPRYQVTQFGKPVTLSCSQTLNHNVMYWYQQKSSQAPKLLFHYYDKDFNNEADTPDNFQSRRPNTSFCFLDIRSPGLGDTAMYLCATSGTKETQYFGPGTRLLVL.

Turning to this clone: One end of the junction is discordant with germline, which a read error may explain. The J gene is TRBJ2-5, the V gene TRBV7-7; a weak D match, TRBD2 (5 bases). This CDR3 contains 16 residues. Germline lookup yields CDR1 SSHAT and CDR2 FNYEAQ (reference sequence). The CDR3 bases are TGTGCTAGCAGCTTATGGTCCAGCGGAAGCCAAGAGACCCAGTACTTC. This encodes CASSLWSSGSQETQYF.

The chain combines TRBV7-9 with TRBJ2-3, with 9 bases matching TRBD2. The CDR3 spans 15 residues. Germline CDR1 SEHNR, CDR2 FQNEAQ (reference sequence). Losses at the gene ends were 5 bases for V and 1 base for J; bases not matched to a gene: 4. This CDR3 is CASSSSGSRTDTQYF. For the CDR3, the DNA is TGTGCCAGCAGCAGTAGCGGGAGCCGCACAGATACGCAGTATTTT. The variable domain in full, completed from reference TRBV7-9 and TRBJ2-3, reads DTGVSQNPRHKITKRGQNVTFRCDPISEHNRLYWYRQTLGQGPEFLTYFQNEAQLEKSRLLSDRFSAERPKGSFSTLEIQRTEQGDSAMYLCASSSSGSRTDTQYFGPGTRLTVL.

V and J are TRBV28 and TRBJ2-1, with D maybe TRBD2 (5 bases). From germline, CDR1 is MDHEN and CDR2 SYDVKM. This CDR3 spans 12 amino acids. V lost 5 bases and J lost 9, with 11 bases in between. CDR3 coding DNA: TGTGCCAGCAGTACTAGTATGGGTGAGCAGTTCTTC. Protein sequence: CASSTSMGEQFF.

The rearrangement joins TRBV6-6 to TRBJ1-2, with D perhaps TRBD1 (5 bases). Germline V gene data show CDR1 as MNHNY and CDR2 as SVGAGI (reference sequence). The CDR3 has 14 amino acids. Trimming removed 4 bases from V and 0 bases from J, with 9 bases in between. CDR3 bases: TGTGCCAGCAGTTCAGGGTTGGCTAACTATGGCTACACCTTC. As protein: CASSSGLANYGYTF.

The chain combines TRBV30 with TRBJ2-7; 9 positions agree with TRBD1. This CDR3 is built from 16 residues. CDR1 and CDR2 (germline): GTSNPN, SVGIG (reference sequence). Unmatched junction bases numbered 12, after V lost 4 bases and J lost 2 bases. This chain's CDR3 is CAWTMKGTGSPYEQYF. CDR3 sequence (DNA): TGTGCCTGGACCATGAAAGGGACAGGGAGTCCCTACGAGCAGTACTTC. The whole variable domain, filled in from reference TRBV30 and TRBJ2-7, reads SQTIHQWPATLVQPVGSPLSLECTVEGTSNPNLYWYRQAAGRGLQLLFYSVGIGQISSEVPQNLSASRPQDRQFILSSKKLLLSDSGFYLCAWTMKGTGSPYEQYFGPGTRLTVT.

The chain recombines TRBV11-2 with TRBJ2-7; TRBD2 matches at 9 bases. V lost 4 bases to trimming and J lost 7 bases; unmatched junction nucleotides: 11. The CDR3 length is 15 residues. Germline CDR1 SGHAT, CDR2 FQNNGV. The CDR3 DNA sequence: TGTGCCAGCAGCTGGACCTTAGCGGGAGAGGTTGAGCAGTACTTC. This gives the protein CASSWTLAGEVEQYF.

The CDR3 DNA follows: TGTGCCAGCAGTAACCCCGGCGGTAGCGGTAGATACGAGCAGTACTTC. Its translation is CASSNPGGSGRYEQYF. The chain carries TRBV27 and TRBJ2-7, with TRBD2 as a possible D gene (6 bases). CDR1 MNHEY and CDR2 SMNVEV come from the germline V gene (reference sequence). The CDR3 covers 16 residues. Between the trimmed V and J ends, which lost 5 bases and 4 bases, there was a span of 21 bases.

Only one count was recorded for this clone. The chain recombines TRBV18 with TRBJ2-5; a possible D gene is TRBD1 (6 bases). Trimming cost V 3 bases and J 5 bases, with 10 bases left between them. The CDR3 is 13 residues long. The germline gives CDR1 KGHSH, CDR2 LQKENI. CDR3 sequence reads: CASSPAGDETQYF. The CDR3 nucleotides read TGTGCCAGCTCACCGGCAGGGGACGAGACCCAGTACTTC.

The chain recombines TRBV28 with TRBJ1-1; TRBD1 aligns across 8 bases. The trim removed 6 bases at V and 5 bases at J, leaving 2 bases unmatched. Per the germline V gene, CDR1 is MDHEN and CDR2 is SYDVKM. The length of the CDR3 is 12 residues. CDR3 region: CASRRQGTEAFF. The CDR3 DNA follows: TGTGCCAGCAGACGACAGGGGACTGAAGCTTTCTTT.

This chain uses TRBV5-4 with TRBJ2-2, with 7 bases lining up with TRBD2. The CDR3 has 15 amino acids. Germline values: CDR1 SGHNT, CDR2 YYREEE (reference sequence). The V segment lost 5 bases and the J segment 1 base; nucleotides outside the gene matches: 5. CDR3 loop: CASSSSGMNTGELFF. CDR3 coding DNA: TGTGCCAGCAGTTCTAGCGGAATGAACACCGGGGAGCTGTTTTTT.

J is TRBJ2-3 and V is TRBV24-1; 11 nucleotides align to TRBD2. Per the germline V gene, CDR1 is KGHDR and CDR2 is SFDVKD. The CDR3 covers 17 residues. With 3 bases clipped from V and 2 bases from J, the junction kept 6 bases outside the gene matches. The CDR3 bases are TGTGCCACCAGTGATAAGGGACTAGCGGAGTACACAGATACGCAGTATTTT. Its protein product is CATSDKGLAEYTDTQYF.

The chain combines TRBV10-3 with TRBJ1-1; TRBD1 matches 11 bases. Germline CDR1 and CDR2: ENHRY and SYGVKD. The ends lost 7 bases at V and 0 bases at J; junction bases unmatched: 4. The CDR3 spans 15 residues. The CDR3 sequence is CAITPGQGVNTEAFF. CDR3 in DNA: TGTGCCATCACCCCGGGACAGGGGGTGAACACTGAAGCTTTCTTT.

The chain combines TRBV5-1 with TRBJ2-3, with 7 bases lining up with TRBD2. Germline V gene lookup returns CDR1 SGHRS and CDR2 YFSETQ. The CDR3 has 18 residues. V shed 0 bases and J 1 base; nucleotides not matched to a gene: 11. The DNA for the CDR3 is TGCGCCAGCAGCTTGGCTTTTACCGGGACTACCCGCACAGATACGCAGTATTTT. Protein sequence: CASSLAFTGTTRTDTQYF.

The rearrangement joins TRBV29-1 to TRBJ2-1, with TRBD2 as a possible D gene (6 bases). V gave up 7 bases and J gave up 7 bases, with 23 bases separating them. Germline loops: CDR1 SQVTM, CDR2 ANQGSEA. The CDR3 has 15 residues. The CDR3 protein is CSGSSAGFGGNEQFF. The CDR3 DNA reads TGCAGCGGATCTTCGGCGGGCTTTGGGGGGAATGAGCAGTTCTTC.

The genes are TRBV3-1 (or the pseudogene TRBV3-2) and TRBJ1-4; no reliable D call. CDR3 size: 15 residues. CDR1 is LGHDT and CDR2 is YNNKEL in the germline V gene (reference sequence). V was clipped by 3 bases and J by 8 bases, with 16 bases between them. The CDR3 here is CASSQGSHAGEKLFF. The CDR3 DNA reads TGTGCCAGCAGCCAGGGTTCACATGCGGGAGAAAAACTGTTTTTT.